This T cell receptor (beta chain) was sequenced for a study of PD-L1 blockade in urothelial cancer. Study-wide background: Prior chemotherapy regimens per patient numbered 0 to 3. Blood samples contained a median 141,255 T cells. Notes on the study in general: Expansion of tumor-associated blood clones at 3 weeks was greater in durable-benefit patients.

Assay: immunoSEQ multiplex PCR; the TCRdb copy retains only in-frame clones and omits some. The data show 53,000 or so clones, more than 75% seen once. In regard to this clone: Its antigen is undetermined.

J lost 15 bases, V lost 10 bases, and 13 bases had no gene match. Germline V CDR1 and CDR2: MNHEY, SVGAGI. This CDR3 has 12 amino acids. All patients carried locally advanced or metastatic urothelial carcinoma. The TCR sequence derives from a man aged 55 to 70 with urothelial cancer. The material sequenced was PBMCs, taken around atezolizumab (anti-PD-L1) treatment. The gene calls are TRBV6-5 and TRBJ2-1, with 9 bases that match TRBD2. The CDR3 is CATLAGPDERFF. The DNA of the CDR3 is TGTGCCACCCTAGCGGGACCCGACGAACGGTTCTTC.